This TCR beta chain was found in a study of cytomegalovirus exposure and HLA in healthy donors. PCR was performed using 60 Vbeta and 13 Jbeta primers. Libraries were prepared by immunoSEQ multiplex PCR; TCRdb keeps only in-frame clonotypes and omits some of them. The table records roughly 160,000 clones, around 80% of them present only once. Worth noting for this clone: Its specificity is not known.

The CDR3 is made up of 13 amino acids. Trimming took off 3 bases at V and 1 base at J, with 6 bases between the two ends. Germline CDR1 is SGHDN and CDR2 is FVKESK. Study results and caveats: The authors later linked a missense DCLRE1C variant to TCR beta V- and J-gene trimming. With further analysis later on, most CMV-associated TCR beta chains appeared HLA-restricted. In vitro confirmation showed three CMV-associated chains to be CMV antigen specific. For presence/absence analyses, sequencing depth was assumed to be roughly uniform across donors.

The V call is TRBV14, the J call TRBJ1-2; D gene unclear. The sample taken for sequencing was PBMCs. The source is a woman aged 45-65 years in good health and CMV-seropositive. The chain's CDR3 is CASSHGVNYGYTF. CDR3 sequence (DNA): TGTGCCAGCAGCCACGGGGTTAACTATGGCTACACCTTC.